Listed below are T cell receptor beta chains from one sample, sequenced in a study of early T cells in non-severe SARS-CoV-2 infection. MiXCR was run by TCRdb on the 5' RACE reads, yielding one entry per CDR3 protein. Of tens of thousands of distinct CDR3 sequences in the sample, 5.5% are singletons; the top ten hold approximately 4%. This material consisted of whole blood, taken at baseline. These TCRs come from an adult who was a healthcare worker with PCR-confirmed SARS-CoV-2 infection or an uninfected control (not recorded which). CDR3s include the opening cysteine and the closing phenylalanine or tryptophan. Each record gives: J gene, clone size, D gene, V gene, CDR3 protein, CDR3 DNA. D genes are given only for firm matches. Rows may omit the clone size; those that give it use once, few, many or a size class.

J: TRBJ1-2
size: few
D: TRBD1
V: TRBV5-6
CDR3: CASSSGQGEYYGYTF
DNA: TGTGCCAGCAGCTCCGGACAGGGCGAGTACTATGGCTACACCTTC

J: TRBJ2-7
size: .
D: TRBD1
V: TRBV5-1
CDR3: CASTPPKGTEGYEQYF
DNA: TGCGCCAGCACCCCTCCAAAGGGGACAGAGGGCTACGAGCAGTACTTC

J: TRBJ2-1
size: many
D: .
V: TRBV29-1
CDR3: CSVEWRTYSYNEQFF
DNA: TGCAGCGTTGAGTGGCGGACCTACTCCTACAATGAGCAGTTCTTC

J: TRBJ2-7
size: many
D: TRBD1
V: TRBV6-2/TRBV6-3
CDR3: CASSFPSTGVVFYEQYF
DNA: TGTGCCAGCAGTTTCCCCTCGACAGGGGTCGTTTTCTACGAGCAGTACTTC

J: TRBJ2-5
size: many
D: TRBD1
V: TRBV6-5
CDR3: CASSRMTGPQETQYF
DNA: TGTGCCAGCAGTAGAATGACAGGGCCTCAAGAGACCCAGTACTTC

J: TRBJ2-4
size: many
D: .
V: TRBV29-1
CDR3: CSVDVAKNIQYF
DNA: TGCAGCGTTGACGTAGCCAAAAACATTCAGTACTTC

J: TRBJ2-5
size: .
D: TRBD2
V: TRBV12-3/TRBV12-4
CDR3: CASSFSAGAGTQYF
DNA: TGTGCCAGCAGTTTCAGTGCGGGAGCCGGGACCCAGTACTTC

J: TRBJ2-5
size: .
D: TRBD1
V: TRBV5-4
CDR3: CASSSGQQETQYF
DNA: TGTGCCAGCAGCTCGGGACAGCAAGAGACCCAGTACTTC

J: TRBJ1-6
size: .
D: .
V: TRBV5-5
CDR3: CASSLARAYNSPLHF
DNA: TGTGCCAGCAGCTTGGCTCGGGCCTATAATTCACCCCTCCACTTT

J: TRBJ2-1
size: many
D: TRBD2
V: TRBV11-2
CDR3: CASSTSGRFYNEQFF
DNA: TGTGCCAGCAGCACTAGCGGGAGGTTCTACAATGAGCAGTTCTTC

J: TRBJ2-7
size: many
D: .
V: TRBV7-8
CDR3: CASSSDFEEQYF
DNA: TGTGCCAGCAGCTCCGATTTCGAGGAGCAGTACTTC

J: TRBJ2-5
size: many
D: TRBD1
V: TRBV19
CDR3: CASSIGGQGSETQYF
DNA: TGTGCCAGTAGTATAGGTGGACAGGGGAGCGAGACCCAGTACTTC

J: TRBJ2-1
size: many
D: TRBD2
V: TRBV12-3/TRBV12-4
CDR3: CASRAPSGGGNEQFF
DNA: TGTGCCAGCAGGGCCCCTAGCGGGGGCGGCAATGAGCAGTTCTTC

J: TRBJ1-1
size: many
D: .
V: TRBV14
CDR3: CASSPWVGGTEAFF
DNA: TGTGCCAGCAGCCCTTGGGTTGGGGGGACGGAAGCTTTCTTT

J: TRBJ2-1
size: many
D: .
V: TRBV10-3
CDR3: CATGPRNEQFF
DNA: TGTGCCACCGGGCCCCGCAATGAGCAGTTCTTC

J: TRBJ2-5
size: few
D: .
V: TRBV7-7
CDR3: CASSLLALSQETQYF
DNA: TGTGCCAGCAGCTTACTAGCCCTCAGCCAAGAGACCCAGTACTTC

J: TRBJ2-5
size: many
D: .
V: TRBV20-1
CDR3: CSARVGGKQETQYF
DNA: TGCAGTGCTAGGGTAGGCGGGAAGCAAGAGACCCAGTACTTC

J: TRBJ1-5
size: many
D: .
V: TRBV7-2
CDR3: CASSLIDNQPQHF
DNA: TGTGCCAGCAGCTTAATCGACAATCAGCCCCAGCATTTT

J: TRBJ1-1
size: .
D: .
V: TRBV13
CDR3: CASRGVDLEAFF
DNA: TGTGCCAGCAGGGGGGTGGATCTTGAAGCTTTCTTT

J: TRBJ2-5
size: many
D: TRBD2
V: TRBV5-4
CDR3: CASWSGLTGETQYF
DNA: TGTGCCAGTTGGTCGGGACTAACCGGAGAGACCCAGTACTTC

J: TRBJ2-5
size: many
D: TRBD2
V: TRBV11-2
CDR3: CASSHLPLAGDETQYF
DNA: TGTGCCAGCAGCCACCTGCCGCTAGCGGGGGATGAGACCCAGTACTTC

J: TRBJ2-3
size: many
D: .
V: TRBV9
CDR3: CASNLGNADTQYF
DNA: TGTGCCAGCAACTTGGGGAATGCAGATACGCAGTATTTT

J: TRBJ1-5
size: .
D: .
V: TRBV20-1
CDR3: CSASSANQPQHF
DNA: TGCAGTGCTAGCTCAGCCAATCAGCCCCAGCATTTT

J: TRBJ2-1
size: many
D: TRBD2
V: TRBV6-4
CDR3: CASSVIAGLASPLQGEQFF
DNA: TGTGCCAGCAGTGTTATCGCGGGACTAGCCTCACCCCTCCAGGGTGAGCAGTTCTTC

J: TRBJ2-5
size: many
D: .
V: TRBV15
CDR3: CATSKYGGETQYF
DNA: TGTGCCACCAGCAAATATGGAGGGGAGACCCAGTACTTC

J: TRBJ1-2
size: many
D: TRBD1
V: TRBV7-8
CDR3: CASSARTGWNYGYTF
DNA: TGTGCCAGCAGCGCCAGGACAGGGTGGAACTATGGCTACACCTTC

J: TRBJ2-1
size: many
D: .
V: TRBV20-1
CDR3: CSARGGDLRQFF
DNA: TGCAGTGCTAGAGGCGGGGATTTAAGGCAGTTCTTC

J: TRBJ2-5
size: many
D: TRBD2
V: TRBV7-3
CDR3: CASSLKRGYDNVPQETQYF
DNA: TGTGCCAGCAGCTTGAAGCGGGGGTACGATAATGTACCCCAAGAGACCCAGTACTTC